Below, 31 T cell receptor beta chains from the same sample are listed, as sequenced in a study of blood T cell repertoires in COVID-19. Generated by immunoSEQ multiplex PCR, the TCRdb table keeps only in-frame clones and is missing some. The sample holds 300,000 or so clones; around four fifths are singletons and the top ten take around 4.5%. Sequencing was performed on peripheral blood. Source of these receptors: a woman aged 45-60 years with active or convalescent COVID-19.

The rearrangement uses TRBV9 and TRBJ2-1; 9 bases are a match to TRBD1. Germline V gene data show CDR1 as SGDLS and CDR2 as YYNGEE. V was pared by 4 bases and J by 6 bases, with 8 bases of the junction left unmatched. This CDR3 contains 15 residues. The CDR3 loop reads CASSPRGTGLNEQFF. CDR3 DNA: TGTGCCAGCAGCCCACGCGGGACAGGGCTCAATGAGCAGTTCTTC.

This chain uses TRBV10-3 with TRBJ1-6, with D hard to call. Trimming removed 0 bases at V and 12 bases at J, with 12 bases between. Germline V CDR1 and CDR2: ENHRY, SYGVKD. The CDR3 has 14 amino acids. CDR3 DNA sequence: TGTGCCATCAGTGAGTCAGCGGACGGACGACCCCTCCACTTT. Translation gives CAISESADGRPLHF.

This clone came up once. The chain couples TRBV28 to TRBJ2-5, with D possibly being TRBD2 (5 bases). Trimming took 2 bases from V and 2 from J, leaving 6 bases between them. Germline CDR1 reads MDHEN; CDR2 reads SYDVKM. The CDR3 has 13 residues. The chain's CDR3 is CASSLLAQETQYF. In DNA, the CDR3 is TGTGCCAGCAGTTTACTAGCACAAGAGACCCAGTACTTC.

CDR3: CATEGHPGDEKLFF. The CDR3, as DNA: TGTGCCACCGAGGGACACCCAGGTGATGAAAAACTGTTTTTT. The rearrangement uses TRBV28 and TRBJ1-4, with a weak D call TRBD1 (6 bases). V lost 10 bases, J lost 6 bases, and 18 bases lay in between. The CDR3 loop spans 14 amino acids. From germline, CDR1 is MDHEN and CDR2 SYDVKM.

The chain joins TRBV7-3 to TRBJ1-1, with D tentatively TRBD1 (5 bases). Trimming left V 4 bases short and J 1 base short, with 13 bases between. This CDR3 spans 15 amino acids. Germline V lookup: CDR1 SGHTA, CDR2 FQGTGA. The CDR3 protein is CASSSLGQGNTEAFF. CDR3 sequence (DNA): TGTGCCAGCAGCTCTCTGGGCCAGGGGAACACTGAAGCTTTCTTT.

There are many counts of this clone. The chain combines TRBV5-1 with TRBJ2-1, with TRBD2 identical over 7 bases. V shed 0 bases, J shed 7 bases, and the junction held 1 base outside the gene matches. Germline V gives CDR1 SGHRS, CDR2 YFSETQ. This CDR3 is built from 13 residues. The chain's CDR3 is CASSLGLANEQFF. CDR3 nucleotide sequence: TGCGCCAGCAGCTTGGGACTAGCTAATGAGCAGTTCTTC.

This rearrangement joins TRBV19 to TRBJ2-7; TRBD1 is a possible D gene (5 bases). Germline values: CDR1 LNHDA, CDR2 SQIVND (reference sequence). Trimming took off 4 bases at V and 0 bases at J, with 10 bases between the two ends. The CDR3 loop spans 14 amino acids. CDR3 region: CASSTTGASYEQYF. In DNA form, the CDR3 reads TGTGCCAGTAGTACTACAGGCGCCTCCTACGAGCAGTACTTC.

This clone was observed a single time. The chain couples TRBV4-2 to TRBJ1-5; D gene unclear. The CDR3 runs to 14 residues. Per germline, CDR1 LGHNA and CDR2 YNFKEQ. With 0 bases removed from V and 4 bases from J, the gap between germline ends came to 7 bases. The CDR3 nucleotides read TGTGCCAGCAGCCAAGATGGCAGAAATCAGCCCCAGCATTTT. Amino acid sequence: CASSQDGRNQPQHF.

The chain couples TRBV20-1 to TRBJ1-2; tentative D call: TRBD1 (5 bases). V lost 3 bases and J 0 bases, leaving 11 bases between the germline ends. The CDR3 extends over 14 amino acids. Per the germline V gene, CDR1 is DFQATT and CDR2 is SNEGSKA (reference sequence). CDR3 amino acids: CSASMGLPNYGYTF. Written as DNA, the CDR3 is TGCAGTGCTAGTATGGGGCTCCCTAACTATGGCTACACCTTC.

In regard to this clone: Other DNA sequences from this sample encode an identical CDR3 as well. The gene calls are TRBV3-1 (or the pseudogene TRBV3-2) and TRBJ2-3; D perhaps matches TRBD2 (5 bases). Germline CDR1 reads LGHDT; CDR2 reads YNNKEL (reference sequence). V lost 4 bases, J lost 0 bases, and 11 bases lay in between. There are 15 residues in the CDR3. The CDR3 sequence is CASSPGLVSTDTQYF. DNA for the CDR3: TGTGCCAGCAGCCCCGGACTGGTAAGCACAGATACGCAGTATTTT.

V gene TRBV3-1 (or the pseudogene TRBV3-2) combines with J gene TRBJ2-7; 11 bases map to TRBD1. J lost 4 bases, V lost 1 base, and 6 bases had no gene match. The CDR3 has 16 amino acids. Germline V gene data show CDR1 as LGHDT and CDR2 as YNNKEL (reference sequence). CDR3 amino acids: CASSQGGGQGVYEQYF. In DNA, the CDR3 is TGTGCCAGCAGCCAAGGAGGGGGACAGGGGGTTTACGAGCAGTACTTC.

This clone was detected ten times or more. The chain is built from TRBV7-9 and TRBJ1-1; D call uncertain. Trimming took 5 bases from V and 11 from J, leaving 27 bases between them. Germline lookup yields CDR1 SEHNR and CDR2 FQNEAQ (reference sequence). The CDR3 is made up of 16 amino acids. The CDR3 coding sequence is TGTGCCAGCAGCGCCCGAGGCCACCTGATCTTGAAAGAGGCTTTCTTT. Amino acid sequence: CASSARGHLILKEAFF.

The rearrangement uses TRBV7-4 and TRBJ1-5, with 7 bases matching TRBD1. V shed 5 bases and J 4 bases; nucleotides not matched to a gene: 26. This CDR3 is built from 21 residues. Per the germline V gene, CDR1 is SGHVT and CDR2 is SQSDAQ. The CDR3 DNA sequence: TGTGCCAGCAGCCAACTTGTCTTCCGGGCCAGGGGGAGAGTATGGAATCAGCCCCAGCATTTT. It is translated as CASSQLVFRARGRVWNQPQHF.

CDR3 bases: TGTGCCAGCAGCATACGTTCAGCGGGAGAATACACAGATACGCAGTATTTT. As protein: CASSIRSAGEYTDTQYF. The chain uses TRBV9 and TRBJ2-3, with TRBD2 matching 8 bases. The V gene end was trimmed by 4 bases and the J gene end by 2 bases; junction bases not matched to a gene: 12. CDR3 length equals 17 residues. Germline loops: CDR1 SGDLS, CDR2 YYNGEE.

This chain uses TRBV28 with TRBJ2-3; D is ambiguous. Trimming cost V 11 bases and J 3 bases, with 6 bases left between them. The germline V gene encodes CDR1 MDHEN and CDR2 SYDVKM. CDR3 length: 10 amino acids. The CDR3 sequence: CAGPTDTQYF. The CDR3 DNA follows: TGTGCCGGCCCGACAGATACGCAGTATTTT.

This chain links TRBV24-1 with TRBJ2-2; a possible D gene is TRBD1 (6 bases). This CDR3 has 17 amino acids. Germline-derived CDR1 and CDR2 are KGHDR and SFDVKD. V gave up 2 bases and J gave up 7 bases, with 19 bases separating them. The CDR3 sequence: CATSDSRGTGVRGELFF. Written as DNA, the CDR3 is TGTGCCACCAGTGATTCTAGGGGGACCGGGGTGCGCGGGGAGCTGTTTTTT.

V gene TRBV7-8 combines with J gene TRBJ2-3; 10 bases line up with TRBD2. Per germline, CDR1 SGHVS and CDR2 FQNEAQ. The CDR3 length is 17 residues. The trim removed 5 bases at V and 5 bases at J, leaving 13 bases unmatched. The CDR3 nucleotides are TGTGCCAGCAGCATTAGACTAGCGGGTGCCATGCGAGATACGCAGTATTTT. Protein: CASSIRLAGAMRDTQYF.

The chain carries TRBV12-3 or TRBV12-4 and TRBJ1-1, with D possibly TRBD1 on 6 matching bases. V was cut by 4 bases and J by 6 bases, with 9 bases left in between. This CDR3 region has 12 residues. CDR3 loop: CASSSYRAEAFF. The CDR3 DNA is TGTGCCAGCAGTTCTTACAGGGCTGAAGCTTTCTTT.

The gene calls are TRBV9 and TRBJ2-5; 14 bases match TRBD2. CDR1 SGDLS and CDR2 YYNGEE come from the germline V gene. The CDR3 is 18 residues long. V lost 0 bases, J lost 1 base, and 5 bases stayed unmatched. DNA of the CDR3: TGTGCCAGCAGCGTAGCGGGACTAGCGGGAGTGGGCCAAGAGACCCAGTACTTC. Translating gives CASSVAGLAGVGQETQYF.

This chain joins TRBV2 and TRBJ2-2; the match to TRBD2 covers 7 bases. The V gene's germline CDR1 is SNHLY and CDR2 FYNNEI. This CDR3 is 15 amino acids long. The ends lost 8 bases at V and 4 bases at J; junction bases unmatched: 10. The CDR3 DNA follows: TGTGCCAGCGGCCGTGGGAGGGAGGGCACCGGGGAGCTGTTTTTT. Residues: CASGRGREGTGELFF.

The CDR3 DNA follows: TGCGCCAGCACCCTTTGGGACTCGGGATCCGAGCAGTACTTC. It translates to CASTLWDSGSEQYF. V and J are TRBV5-1 and TRBJ2-7, with TRBD2 as a possible D gene (6 bases). Looked up from germline, CDR1 is SGHRS and CDR2 is YFSETQ. The CDR3 consists of 14 residues. V gave up 6 bases and J gave up 6 bases, with 19 bases separating them.

V is TRBV5-1 and J is TRBJ2-7, with a tentative D call TRBD1 (5 bases). V gave up 1 base and J gave up 0 bases, with 8 bases separating them. CDR1 is SGHRS and CDR2 is YFSETQ in the germline V gene. The CDR3 sequence is 14 residues long. CDR3 sequence: CASSLSQGSYEQYF. The CDR3 nucleotides read TGCGCCAGCAGCTTGTCTCAGGGCTCCTACGAGCAGTACTTC.

This rearrangement joins TRBV19 to TRBJ2-1, with TRBD2 matching over 9 bases. Looked up from germline, CDR1 is LNHDA and CDR2 is SQIVND (reference sequence). With 10 bases clipped from V and 4 bases from J, the junction kept 14 bases outside the gene matches. There are 16 residues in the CDR3. DNA of the CDR3: TGTGCCACCAACGGGGGACCTAGCGGGGCTTACAATGAGCAGTTCTTC. Translation gives CATNGGPSGAYNEQFF.

J is TRBJ2-7 and V is TRBV28; 8 nucleotides agree with TRBD2. J was trimmed by 2 bases and V by 5 bases; bases with no gene match: 20. CDR3 size: 19 residues. The germline CDR1 and CDR2 sequences are MDHEN and SYDVKM. The CDR3 region is CASSNGPSGLLVNPYEQYF. As DNA, the CDR3 is TGTGCCAGCAGTAACGGGCCTAGCGGGCTCCTTGTTAACCCCTACGAGCAGTACTTC.

This clone is a singleton in its sample. This chain uses TRBV5-1 with TRBJ2-3; tentatively, D is TRBD2 (5 bases). This CDR3 spans 15 amino acids. The germline V gene encodes CDR1 SGHRS and CDR2 YFSETQ. V lost 0 bases and J 4 bases, leaving 12 bases between the germline ends. CDR3 residues: CASSLEGVSADTQYF. CDR3 coding DNA: TGCGCCAGCAGCTTGGAGGGAGTTTCGGCAGATACGCAGTATTTT.

The V call is TRBV5-1, the J call TRBJ2-7, with D maybe TRBD1 (5 bases). The CDR3 has 14 residues. V was clipped by 0 bases and J by 0 bases, with 7 bases between them. The germline V gene has CDR1 SGHRS and CDR2 YFSETQ. The chain's CDR3 is CASSLVDISYEQYF. In nucleotides, the CDR3 is TGCGCCAGCAGCTTGGTGGACATCTCCTACGAGCAGTACTTC.

This chain joins TRBV5-1 and TRBJ1-1; the D gene is possibly TRBD1 (6 bases). CDR1 SGHRS and CDR2 YFSETQ come from the germline V gene. Trimming left V 4 bases short and J 0 bases short, with 13 bases between. The CDR3 is 15 amino acids. The CDR3 is CASSLGTLMNTEAFF. The CDR3 DNA reads TGCGCCAGCAGCCTCGGGACACTCATGAACACTGAAGCTTTCTTT.

The rearrangement uses TRBV19 and TRBJ1-1; no definite D call. Germline V gene data show CDR1 as LNHDA and CDR2 as SQIVND (reference sequence). The CDR3 covers 16 residues. V was trimmed by 3 bases and J by 3 bases, leaving 17 bases between them. CDR3 nucleotide sequence: TGTGCCAGTAGTATGAGGGCCCAGCGCGGGGACACTGAAGCTTTCTTT. Its protein is CASSMRAQRGDTEAFF.

The J gene is TRBJ2-7, the V gene TRBV11-1, with TRBD2 as a possible D gene (5 bases). V was cut by 6 bases and J by 3 bases, with 12 bases left in between. The CDR3 runs 13 residues. CDR1 SGHAT and CDR2 FQDESV come from the germline V gene (reference sequence). Here the CDR3 DNA reads TGTGCCAGCAGGGAAGAGGGCCACTACGAGCAGTACTTC. This translates into CASREEGHYEQYF.

The rearrangement uses TRBV14 and TRBJ2-1; no reliable D call. CDR1 is SGHDN and CDR2 is FVKESK in the germline V gene. The CDR3 is 14 residues long. V shed 4 bases and J shed 0 bases, with 7 bases lying between them. CDR3 sequence (DNA): TGTGCCAGCAGCCCGCGGAGCTCCTACAATGAGCAGTTCTTC. Residues: CASSPRSSYNEQFF. The whole variable domain, remainder taken from reference TRBV14 and TRBJ2-1, is EAGVTQFPSHSVIEKGQTVTLRCDPISGHDNLYWYRRVMGKEIKFLLHFVKESKQDESGMPNNRFLAERTGGTYSTLKVQPAELEDSGVYFCASSPRSSYNEQFFGPGTRLTVL.

The chain combines TRBV10-3 with TRBJ1-1; D may be TRBD1 (6 bases). The V gene's germline CDR1 is ENHRY and CDR2 SYGVKD. This CDR3 contains 12 residues. Trimming left V 6 bases short and J 1 base short, with 6 bases between. The CDR3 coding sequence is TGTGCCATCAGGGACAGGAACACTGAAGCTTTCTTT. This sequence encodes CAIRDRNTEAFF.